A selection of T cell receptor beta chains follows, all from one sample in a study of T cells in Graves' hyperthyroidism and ophthalmopathy. TCRdb reanalysed the multiplex PCR reads using MiXCR and keeps one entry per CDR3 protein. The profile shows roughly 630,000 distinct CDR3 sequences, less than 20% of them singletons. The source material was blood. These receptors all come from a woman in her twenties or thirties with Graves' hyperthyroidism. CDR3s include the opening cysteine and the closing phenylalanine or tryptophan. Each record gives: J gene, V gene, CDR3 protein.

>TRBJ2-1|TRBV5-1
CASSLVGTSDAWMYEQFF
>TRBJ2-7|TRBV6-1
CASHRGQTIPYEQYF
>TRBJ2-1|TRBV19
CASRLAGVDEQFF
>TRBJ2-1|TRBV5-4
CASSPAVAGGFYNEQFF
>TRBJ2-3|TRBV4-1
CASSQEAHTQYF
>TRBJ2-2|TRBV6-1
CASSPHNLADTGELFF
>TRBJ2-5|TRBV5-1
CASSLAGPPETQYF
>TRBJ2-3|TRBV28
CASSWPLKSGRAGNTQYF
>TRBJ1-2|TRBV30
CAWSLKAYGPRSNYGYTF
>TRBJ1-4|TRBV6-1
CASIRHYGEKLFF
>TRBJ2-7|TRBV5-1
CASSPPDSAGGYEQYF
>TRBJ2-1|TRBV4-3
CASSLTAGTYEQFF
>TRBJ2-7|TRBV29-1
CSVGDRDPYEQYF
>TRBJ1-5|TRBV20-1
CSARDWSNQPQHF
>TRBJ2-3|TRBV6-1
CASSPSKPTDTQYF
>TRBJ2-7|TRBV7-9
CASSEEGQGYEQYF
>TRBJ1-4|TRBV20-1
CSAFTGNDEKLFF
>TRBJ2-2|TRBV5-5
CASTPLASNTGELFF
>TRBJ1-4|TRBV3-1
CASSHRQGGEKLFF
>TRBJ1-4|TRBV4-3
CASSPDREKLFF
>TRBJ2-1|TRBV6-1
CASSVDLGSYNEQFF
>TRBJ2-7|TRBV6-1
CASSRKGTVSYEQYF
>TRBJ2-7|TRBV6-1
CASSYMALAGGRYEQYF
>TRBJ1-4|TRBV27
CASSSRGNEKLFF
>TRBJ2-2|TRBV7-9
CASSSPSWDKKSGELFF
>TRBJ2-7|TRBV29-1
CSVVGTVAYEQYF
>TRBJ1-4|TRBV3-1
CASSQGTGGEKLFF
>TRBJ1-5|TRBV28
CASSFVPQSAGNQPQHF
>TRBJ2-1|TRBV2
CASTRVAGSVGEQFF
>TRBJ2-4|TRBV6-1
CASSAVDIQYF
>TRBJ2-7|TRBV18
CASSPPGDYAYEQYF
>TRBJ2-3|TRBV5-1
CASSSGDTGVNTQYF